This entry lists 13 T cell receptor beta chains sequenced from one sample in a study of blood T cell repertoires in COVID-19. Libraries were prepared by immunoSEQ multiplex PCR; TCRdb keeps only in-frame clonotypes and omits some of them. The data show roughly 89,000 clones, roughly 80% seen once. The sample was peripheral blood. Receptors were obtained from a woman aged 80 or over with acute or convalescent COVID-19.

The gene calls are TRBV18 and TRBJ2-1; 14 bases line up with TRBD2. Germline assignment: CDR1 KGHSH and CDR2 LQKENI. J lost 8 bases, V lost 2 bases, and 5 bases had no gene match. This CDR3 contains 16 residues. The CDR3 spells CASSPETSGGAHEQFF. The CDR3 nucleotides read TGTGCCAGCTCACCAGAGACTAGCGGGGGGGCTCATGAGCAGTTCTTC.

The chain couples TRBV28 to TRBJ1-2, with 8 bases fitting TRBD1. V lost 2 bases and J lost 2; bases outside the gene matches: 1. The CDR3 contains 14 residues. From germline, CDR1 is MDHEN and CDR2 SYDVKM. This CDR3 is CASSLGQGNYGYTF. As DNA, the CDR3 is TGTGCCAGCAGTTTAGGACAGGGAAACTATGGCTACACCTTC.

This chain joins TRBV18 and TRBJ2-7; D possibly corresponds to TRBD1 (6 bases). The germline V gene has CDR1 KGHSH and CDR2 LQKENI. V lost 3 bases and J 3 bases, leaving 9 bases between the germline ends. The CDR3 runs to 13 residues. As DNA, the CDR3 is TGTGCCAGCTCACCGCGAGGGGGCTACGAGCAGTACTTC. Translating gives CASSPRGGYEQYF.

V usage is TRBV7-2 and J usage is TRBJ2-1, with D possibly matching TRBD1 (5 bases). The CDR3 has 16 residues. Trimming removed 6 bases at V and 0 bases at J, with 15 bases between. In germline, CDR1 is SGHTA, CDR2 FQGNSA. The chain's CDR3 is CASSTWGHISYNEQFF. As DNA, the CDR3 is TGTGCCAGCAGTACCTGGGGCCACATCTCCTACAATGAGCAGTTCTTC.

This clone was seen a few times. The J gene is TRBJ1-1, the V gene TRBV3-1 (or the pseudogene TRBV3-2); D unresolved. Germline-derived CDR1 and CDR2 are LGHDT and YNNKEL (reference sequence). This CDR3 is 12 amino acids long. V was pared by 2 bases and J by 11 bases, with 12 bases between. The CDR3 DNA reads TGTGCCAGCAGCCAACTCGGTCGGGAGGCTTTCTTT. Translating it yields CASSQLGREAFF.

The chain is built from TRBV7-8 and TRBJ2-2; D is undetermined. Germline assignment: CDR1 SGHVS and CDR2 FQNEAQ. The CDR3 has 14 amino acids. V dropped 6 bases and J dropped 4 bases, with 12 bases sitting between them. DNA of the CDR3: TGTGCCAGCAGTCTCTTAGTATCCACCGGGGAGCTGTTTTTT. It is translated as CASSLLVSTGELFF.

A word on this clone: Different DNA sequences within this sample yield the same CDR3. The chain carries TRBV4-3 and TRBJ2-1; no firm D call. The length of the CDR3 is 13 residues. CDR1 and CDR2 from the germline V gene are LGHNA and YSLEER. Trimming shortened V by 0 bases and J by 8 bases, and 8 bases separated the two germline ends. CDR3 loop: CASSQEGGHEQFF. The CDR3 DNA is TGCGCCAGCAGCCAAGAAGGCGGTCATGAGCAGTTCTTC.

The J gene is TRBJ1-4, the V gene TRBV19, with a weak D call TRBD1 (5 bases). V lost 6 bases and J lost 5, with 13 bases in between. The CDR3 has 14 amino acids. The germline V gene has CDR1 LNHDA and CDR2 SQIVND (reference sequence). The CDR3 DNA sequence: TGTGCCAGTAGAGAGGAGGGGAGGAATGAAAAACTGTTTTTT. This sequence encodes CASREEGRNEKLFF.

In DNA, the CDR3 is TGTGCCAGTAGTCCTGGGGGCGTAATGTCCTACGAGCAGTACTTC. This translates into CASSPGGVMSYEQYF. This chain connects TRBV19 to TRBJ2-7, with a weak D call TRBD1 (6 bases). This CDR3 comprises 15 residues. Trimming took 5 bases from V and 1 from J, leaving 15 bases between them. Germline CDR1 and CDR2: LNHDA and SQIVND (reference sequence).

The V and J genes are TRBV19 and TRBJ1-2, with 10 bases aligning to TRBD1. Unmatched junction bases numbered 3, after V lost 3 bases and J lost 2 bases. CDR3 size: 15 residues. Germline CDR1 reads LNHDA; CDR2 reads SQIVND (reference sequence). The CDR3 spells CASSMGTGENYGYTF. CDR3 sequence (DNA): TGTGCCAGTAGTATGGGGACAGGGGAAAACTATGGCTACACCTTC. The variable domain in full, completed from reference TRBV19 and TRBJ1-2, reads DGGITQSPKYLFRKEGQNVTLSCEQNLNHDAMYWYRQDPGQGLRLIYYSQIVNDFQKGDIAEGYSVSREKKESFPLTVTSAQKNPTAFYLCASSMGTGENYGYTFGSGTRLTVV.

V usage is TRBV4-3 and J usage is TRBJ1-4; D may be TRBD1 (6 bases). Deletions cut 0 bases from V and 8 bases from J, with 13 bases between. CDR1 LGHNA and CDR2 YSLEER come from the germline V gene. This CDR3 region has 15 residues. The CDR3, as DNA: TGCGCCAGCAGCCAAGAGGGGGCAGGAGGCGAAAAACTGTTTTTT. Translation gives CASSQEGAGGEKLFF.

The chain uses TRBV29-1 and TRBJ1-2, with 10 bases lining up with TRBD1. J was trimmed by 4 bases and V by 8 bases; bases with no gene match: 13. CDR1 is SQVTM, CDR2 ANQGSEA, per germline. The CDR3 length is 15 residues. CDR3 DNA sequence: TGCAGCTCCGGGACAGGGGCCACCGACCTCTATGGCTACACCTTC. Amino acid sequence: CSSGTGATDLYGYTF.

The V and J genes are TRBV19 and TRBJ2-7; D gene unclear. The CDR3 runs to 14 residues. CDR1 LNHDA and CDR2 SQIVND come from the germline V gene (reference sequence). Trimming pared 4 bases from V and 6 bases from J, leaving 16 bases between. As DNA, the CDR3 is TGTGCCAGTAGTAAGGCGCGGCCTCCCGGCGAGCAGTACTTC. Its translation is CASSKARPPGEQYF.